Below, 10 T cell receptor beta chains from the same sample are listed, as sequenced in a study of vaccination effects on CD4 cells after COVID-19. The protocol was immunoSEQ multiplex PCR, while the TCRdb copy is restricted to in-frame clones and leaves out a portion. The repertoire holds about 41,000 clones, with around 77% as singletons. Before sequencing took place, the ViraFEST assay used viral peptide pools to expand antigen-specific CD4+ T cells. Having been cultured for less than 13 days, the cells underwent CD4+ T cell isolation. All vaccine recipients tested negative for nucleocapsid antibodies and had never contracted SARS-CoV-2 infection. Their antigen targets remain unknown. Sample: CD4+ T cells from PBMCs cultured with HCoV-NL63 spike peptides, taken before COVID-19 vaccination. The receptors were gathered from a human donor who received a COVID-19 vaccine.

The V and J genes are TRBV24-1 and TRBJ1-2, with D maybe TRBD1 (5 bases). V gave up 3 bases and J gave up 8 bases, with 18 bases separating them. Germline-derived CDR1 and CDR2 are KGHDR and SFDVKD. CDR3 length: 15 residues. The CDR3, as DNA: TGTGCCACCAGTGATCCGGGCCAGATCAAGGGGGGCTACACCTTC. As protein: CATSDPGQIKGGYTF.

The CDR3 here is CASSVAWGSSGNTIYF. DNA of the CDR3: TGTGCCAGCAGCGTAGCCTGGGGGAGCTCTGGAAACACCATATATTTT. This chain uses TRBV9 with TRBJ1-3, with a possible D match to TRBD1 (5 bases). The germline CDR1 and CDR2 sequences are SGDLS and YYNGEE. This CDR3 has 16 residues. V was trimmed by 0 bases and J by 0 bases, leaving 10 bases between them. The complete variable domain, with remaining parts taken from reference TRBV9 and TRBJ1-3, reads DSGVTQTPKHLITATGQRVTLRCSPRSGDLSVYWYQQSLDQGLQFLIQYYNGEERAKGNILERFSAQQFPDLHSELNLSSLELGDSALYFCASSVAWGSSGNTIYFGEGSWLTVV.

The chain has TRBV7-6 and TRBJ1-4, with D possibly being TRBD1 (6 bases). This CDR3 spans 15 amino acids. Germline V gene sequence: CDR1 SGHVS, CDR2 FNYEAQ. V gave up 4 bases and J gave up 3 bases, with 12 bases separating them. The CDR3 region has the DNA TGTGCCAGCAGCTCGAACAGGGTTCCTAATGAAAAACTGTTTTTT. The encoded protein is CASSSNRVPNEKLFF.

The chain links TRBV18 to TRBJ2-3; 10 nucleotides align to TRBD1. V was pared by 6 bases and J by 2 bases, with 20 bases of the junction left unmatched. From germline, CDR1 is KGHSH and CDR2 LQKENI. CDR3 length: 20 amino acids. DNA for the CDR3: TGTGCCAGCTCCATTTTCCTGCGACAGGGGGCTCCCAGGAACACAGATACGCAGTATTTT. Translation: CASSIFLRQGAPRNTDTQYF.

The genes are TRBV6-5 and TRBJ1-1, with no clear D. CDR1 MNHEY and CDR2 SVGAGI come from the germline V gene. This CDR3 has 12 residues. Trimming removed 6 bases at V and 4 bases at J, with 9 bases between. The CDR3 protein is CASSQFGTEAFF. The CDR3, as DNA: TGTGCCAGCAGCCAGTTTGGCACTGAAGCTTTCTTT.

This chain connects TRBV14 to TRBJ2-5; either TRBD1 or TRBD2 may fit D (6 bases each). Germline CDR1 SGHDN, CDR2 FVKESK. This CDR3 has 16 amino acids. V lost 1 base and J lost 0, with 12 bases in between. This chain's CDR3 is CASSQGFGGHQETQYF. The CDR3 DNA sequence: TGTGCCAGCAGCCAAGGGTTTGGGGGGCACCAAGAGACCCAGTACTTC.

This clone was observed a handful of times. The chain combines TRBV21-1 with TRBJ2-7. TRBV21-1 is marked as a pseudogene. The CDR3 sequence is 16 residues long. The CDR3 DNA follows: TGTGCCAGCAGCAAACAGGGTCTAGCTAGGGCCTACGAGCAGTACGTC. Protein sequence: CASSKQGLARAYEQYV.

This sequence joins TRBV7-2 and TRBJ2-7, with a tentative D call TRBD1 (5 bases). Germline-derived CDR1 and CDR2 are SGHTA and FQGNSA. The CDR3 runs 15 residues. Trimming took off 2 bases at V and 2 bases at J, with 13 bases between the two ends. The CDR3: CASSLRQGRAYEQYV. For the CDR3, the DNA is TGTGCCAGCAGCTTAAGGCAGGGTAGGGCCTACGAGCAGTACGTC.

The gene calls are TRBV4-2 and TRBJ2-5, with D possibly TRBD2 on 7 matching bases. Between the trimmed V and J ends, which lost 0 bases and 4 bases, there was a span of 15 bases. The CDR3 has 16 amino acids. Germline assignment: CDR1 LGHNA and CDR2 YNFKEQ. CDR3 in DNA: TGTGCCAGCAGCCAAGAAACCGCGGGGGCGGGAGAGACCCAGTACTTC. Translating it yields CASSQETAGAGETQYF.

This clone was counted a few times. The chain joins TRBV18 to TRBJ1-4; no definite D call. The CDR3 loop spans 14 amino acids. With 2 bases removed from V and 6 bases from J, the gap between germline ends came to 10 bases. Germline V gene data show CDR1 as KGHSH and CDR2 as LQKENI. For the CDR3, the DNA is TGTGCCAGCTCACCATCTCGGGGTGATGAAAAACTGTTTTTT. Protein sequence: CASSPSRGDEKLFF. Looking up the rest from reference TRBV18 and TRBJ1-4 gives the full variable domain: NAGVMQNPRHLVRRRGQEARLRCSPMKGHSHVYWYRQLPEEGLKFMVYLQKENIIDESGMPKERFSAEFPKEGPSILRIQQVVRGDSAAYFCASSPSRGDEKLFFGSGTQLSVL.